The 8 T cell receptor beta chains presented below share a single source sample, sequenced in a study of T cell responses to AZD1222 COVID-19 vaccine. Using immunoSEQ multiplex PCR, the repertoire was profiled, and TCRdb retains in-frame clones only, with some absent. The table lists around 180,000 clones, just under 90% of them singletons. This specimen consisted of peripheral blood, obtained on day 0 of AZD1222 vaccination. All receptors derive from an adult in good health.

The V call is TRBV28, the J call TRBJ1-2, with 10 bases identical to TRBD1. V gave up 5 bases and J gave up 0 bases; unmatched junction bases: 6. The length of the CDR3 is 16 residues. Germline lookup yields CDR1 MDHEN and CDR2 SYDVKM. The CDR3 reads CASSTGQGRPNYGYTF. As DNA, the CDR3 is TGTGCCAGCAGTACGGGACAGGGGAGGCCTAACTATGGCTACACCTTC.

In this sample, this clone turned up a few times. The V and J genes are TRBV6-6 and TRBJ2-7; 8 bases agree with TRBD1. Germline CDR1 reads MNHNY; CDR2 reads SVGAGI (reference sequence). J was trimmed by 8 bases and V by 6 bases; bases with no gene match: 15. The CDR3 contains 15 residues. CDR3 DNA sequence: TGTGCCAGCAGCCCGGGGACAGGTCCGTTCTCGAAGCAGTACTTC. Translated, it gives CASSPGTGPFSKQYF.

The chain links TRBV5-6 to TRBJ2-7; TRBD1 matches at 11 bases. This CDR3 contains 13 residues. V lost 3 bases to trimming and J lost 5 bases; unmatched junction nucleotides: 1. Germline assignment: CDR1 SGHDT and CDR2 YYEEEE. CDR3 in DNA: TGTGCCAGCAGCTCGGGACAGGGGGACGAGCAGTACTTC. Translation: CASSSGQGDEQYF.

V gene TRBV5-1 combines with J gene TRBJ2-5; no reliable D call. Germline V lookup: CDR1 SGHRS, CDR2 YFSETQ. The CDR3 sequence is 14 residues long. Trimming took 1 base from V and 5 from J, leaving 12 bases between them. CDR3 residues: CASSLISVGETQYF. DNA of the CDR3: TGCGCCAGCAGCTTGATTTCGGTGGGGGAGACCCAGTACTTC.

The V gene is TRBV19, the J gene TRBJ1-4; TRBD1 matches at 8 bases. Germline CDR1 reads LNHDA; CDR2 reads SQIVND (reference sequence). The CDR3 contains 14 residues. J was trimmed by 4 bases and V by 4 bases; bases with no gene match: 2. Here the CDR3 reads CASSKGQVNEKLFF. In DNA form, the CDR3 reads TGTGCCAGTAGTAAGGGACAGGTTAATGAAAAACTGTTTTTT.

V gene TRBV24-1 combines with J gene TRBJ2-5, with D perhaps being TRBD1 or TRBD2 (6 bases each). Germline V CDR1 and CDR2: KGHDR, SFDVKD. Trimming cost V 2 bases and J 4 bases, with 16 bases left between them. The CDR3 extends over 16 amino acids. This chain's CDR3 is CATSDSSRGGGETQYF. The CDR3 DNA sequence: TGTGCCACCAGTGATTCGTCGAGAGGAGGGGGAGAGACCCAGTACTTC.

The chain combines TRBV6-5 with TRBJ2-7; tentatively, D is TRBD2 (7 bases). This CDR3 contains 15 residues. Germline CDR1 is MNHEY and CDR2 is SVGAGI. Trimming took 5 bases from V and 3 from J, leaving 17 bases between them. The CDR3 loop reads CASSPPGASGYEQYF. The CDR3 bases are TGTGCCAGCAGTCCCCCAGGGGCTAGCGGCTACGAGCAGTACTTC.

The chain carries TRBV6-1 and TRBJ1-6, with D tentatively TRBD1 (5 bases). Germline V lookup: CDR1 MNHNS, CDR2 SASEGT. V gave up 2 bases and J gave up 10 bases, with 24 bases separating them. This CDR3 spans 18 amino acids. The CDR3 protein is CASSEWSGGQGGRSPLHF. The CDR3 coding sequence is TGTGCCAGCAGTGAATGGTCCGGAGGGCAGGGAGGAAGGTCACCCCTCCACTTT.